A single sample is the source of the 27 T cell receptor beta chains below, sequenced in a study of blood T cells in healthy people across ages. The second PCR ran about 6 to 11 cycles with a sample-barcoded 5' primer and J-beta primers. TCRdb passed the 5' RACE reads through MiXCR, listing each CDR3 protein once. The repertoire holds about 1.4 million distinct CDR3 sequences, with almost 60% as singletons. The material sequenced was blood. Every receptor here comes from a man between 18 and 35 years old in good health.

The CDR3 DNA reads TGTGCCAGCAGGGACTTGAATTGGGGGATAAGCACAGATACGCAGTATTTT. This translates into CASRDLNWGISTDTQYF. The chain has TRBV6-1 and TRBJ2-3, with D perhaps assigned TRBD1 or TRBD2 (5 bases each). This CDR3 spans 17 amino acids. CDR1 MNHNS and CDR2 SASEGT come from the germline V gene. V was cut by 6 bases and J by 0 bases, with 19 bases left in between.

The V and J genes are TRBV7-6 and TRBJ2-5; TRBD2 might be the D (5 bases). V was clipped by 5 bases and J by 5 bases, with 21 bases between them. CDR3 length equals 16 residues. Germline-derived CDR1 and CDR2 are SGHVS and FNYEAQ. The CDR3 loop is CASSRVLAGPRETQYF. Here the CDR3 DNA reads TGTGCCAGCAGCCGCGTCCTAGCCGGGCCTCGGGAGACCCAGTACTTC.

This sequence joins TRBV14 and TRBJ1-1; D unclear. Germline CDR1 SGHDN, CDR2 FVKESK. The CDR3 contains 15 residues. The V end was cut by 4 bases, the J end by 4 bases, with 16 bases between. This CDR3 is CASSLSGAYFTEAFF. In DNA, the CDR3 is TGTGCCAGCAGCCTTTCTGGAGCGTACTTCACTGAAGCTTTCTTT.

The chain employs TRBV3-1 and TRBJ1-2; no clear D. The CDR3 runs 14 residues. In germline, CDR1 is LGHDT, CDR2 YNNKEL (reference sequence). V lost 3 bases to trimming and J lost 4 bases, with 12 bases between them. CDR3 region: CASSHGAEFYGYTF. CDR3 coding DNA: TGTGCCAGCAGCCATGGCGCTGAATTCTATGGCTACACCTTC. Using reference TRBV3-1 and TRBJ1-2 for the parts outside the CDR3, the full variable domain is DTAVSQTPKYLVTQMGNDKSIKCEQNLGHDTMYWYKQDSKKFLKIMFSYNNKELIINETVPNRFSPKSPDKAHLNLHINSLELGDSAVYFCASSHGAEFYGYTFGSGTRLTVV.

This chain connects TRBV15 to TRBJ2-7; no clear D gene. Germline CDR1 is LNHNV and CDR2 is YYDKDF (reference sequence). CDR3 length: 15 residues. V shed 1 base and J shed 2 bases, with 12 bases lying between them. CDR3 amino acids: CATSRVIDSTYEQYF. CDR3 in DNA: TGTGCCACCAGCAGAGTCATAGACTCGACCTACGAGCAGTACTTC.

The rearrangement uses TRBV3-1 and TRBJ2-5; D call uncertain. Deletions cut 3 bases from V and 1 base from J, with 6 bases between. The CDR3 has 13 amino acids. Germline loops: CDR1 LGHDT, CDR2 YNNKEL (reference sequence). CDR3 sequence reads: CASSHGSQETQYF. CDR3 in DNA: TGTGCCAGCAGCCATGGATCCCAAGAGACCCAGTACTTC.

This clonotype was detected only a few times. CDR3 nucleotide sequence: TGTGCCAGCTCACCAGGGACAGGGTTGCGCGAGCAGTACTTC. Its translation: CASSPGTGLREQYF. The V call is TRBV18, the J call TRBJ2-5; 9 bases match TRBD1. The J call could be wrong; TRBJ2-7 is a better fit for the DNA end. Germline loops: CDR1 KGHSH, CDR2 LQKENI. The CDR3 has 14 residues.

CDR3 bases: TGCAGCGTTTACGTTGCAGGGAACGAGCAGTACTTC. This sequence encodes CSVYVAGNEQYF. The chain joins TRBV29-1 to TRBJ2-7; tentative D call: TRBD1 (5 bases). This CDR3 spans 12 amino acids. V lost 5 bases, J lost 5 bases, and 13 bases lay in between. Per the germline V gene, CDR1 is SQVTM and CDR2 is ANQGSEA.

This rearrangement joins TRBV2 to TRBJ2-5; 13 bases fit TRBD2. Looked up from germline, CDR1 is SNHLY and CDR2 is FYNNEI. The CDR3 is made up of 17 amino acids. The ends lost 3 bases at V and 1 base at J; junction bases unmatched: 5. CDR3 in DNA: TGTGCCAGCAGTGAGATGACTAGCGGGAGGTCCCAAGAGACCCAGTACTTC. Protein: CASSEMTSGRSQETQYF. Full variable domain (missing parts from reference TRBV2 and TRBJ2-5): EPEVTQTPSHQVTQMGQEVILRCVPISNHLYFYWYRQILGQKVEFLVSFYNNEISEKSEIFDDQFSVERPDGSNFTLKIRSTKLEDSAMYFCASSEMTSGRSQETQYFGPGTRLLVL.

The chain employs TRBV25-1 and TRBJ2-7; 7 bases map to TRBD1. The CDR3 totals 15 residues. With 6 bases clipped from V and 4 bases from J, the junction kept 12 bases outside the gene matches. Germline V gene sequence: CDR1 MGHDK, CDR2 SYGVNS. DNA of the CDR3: TGTGCCAGCAGGGCCCCCGACAGGGCGAGTTACGAGCAGTACTTC. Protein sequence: CASRAPDRASYEQYF.

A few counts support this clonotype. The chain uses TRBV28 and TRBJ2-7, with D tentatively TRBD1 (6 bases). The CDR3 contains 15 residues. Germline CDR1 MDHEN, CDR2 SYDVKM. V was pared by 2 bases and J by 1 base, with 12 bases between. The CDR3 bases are TGTGCCAGCAGTTTAGCCAGGGGACGGTCCTACGAGCAGTACTTC. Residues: CASSLARGRSYEQYF. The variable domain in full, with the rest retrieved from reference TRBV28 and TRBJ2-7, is DVKVTQSSRYLVKRTGEKVFLECVQDMDHENMFWYRQDPGLGLRLIYFSYDVKMKEKGDIPEGYSVSREKKERFSLILESASTNQTSMYLCASSLARGRSYEQYFGPGTRLTVT.

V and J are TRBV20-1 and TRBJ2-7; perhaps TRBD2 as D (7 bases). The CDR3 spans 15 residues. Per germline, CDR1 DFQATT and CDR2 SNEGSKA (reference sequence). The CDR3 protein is CSIQQSGGLSYEQYF. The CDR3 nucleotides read TGCAGCATCCAACAATCGGGGGGCCTCTCCTACGAGCAGTACTTC.

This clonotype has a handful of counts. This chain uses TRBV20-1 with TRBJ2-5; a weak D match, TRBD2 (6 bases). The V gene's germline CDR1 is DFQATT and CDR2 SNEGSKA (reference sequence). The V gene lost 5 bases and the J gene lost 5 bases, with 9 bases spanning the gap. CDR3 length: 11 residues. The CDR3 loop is CSAGGSETQYF. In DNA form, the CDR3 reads TGCAGTGCTGGGGGGAGCGAGACCCAGTACTTC.

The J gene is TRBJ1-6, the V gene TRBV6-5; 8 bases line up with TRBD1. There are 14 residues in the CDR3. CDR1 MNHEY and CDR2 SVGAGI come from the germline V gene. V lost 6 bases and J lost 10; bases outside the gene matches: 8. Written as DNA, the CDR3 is TGTGCCAGCAGCAACGGACAGGGACGGTCACCCCTCCACTTT. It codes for CASSNGQGRSPLHF.

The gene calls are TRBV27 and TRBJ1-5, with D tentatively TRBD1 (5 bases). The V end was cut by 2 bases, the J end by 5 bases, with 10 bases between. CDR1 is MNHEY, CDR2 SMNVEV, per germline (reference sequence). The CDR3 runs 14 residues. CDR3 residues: CASSLNPGYQPQHF. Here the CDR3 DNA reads TGTGCCAGCAGTTTAAACCCAGGGTATCAGCCCCAGCATTTT.

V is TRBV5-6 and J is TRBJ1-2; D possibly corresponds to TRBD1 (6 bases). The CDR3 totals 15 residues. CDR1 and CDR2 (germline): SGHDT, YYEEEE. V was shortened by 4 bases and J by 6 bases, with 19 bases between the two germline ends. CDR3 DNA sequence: TGTGCCAGCAGCGATGGGACACAGGGTTTTCATGGCTACACCTTC. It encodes CASSDGTQGFHGYTF. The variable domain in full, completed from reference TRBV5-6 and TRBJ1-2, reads DAGVTQSPTHLIKTRGQQVTLRCSPKSGHDTVSWYQQALGQGPQFIFQYYEEEERQRGNFPDRFSGHQFPNYSSELNVNALLLGDSALYLCASSDGTQGFHGYTFGSGTRLTVV.

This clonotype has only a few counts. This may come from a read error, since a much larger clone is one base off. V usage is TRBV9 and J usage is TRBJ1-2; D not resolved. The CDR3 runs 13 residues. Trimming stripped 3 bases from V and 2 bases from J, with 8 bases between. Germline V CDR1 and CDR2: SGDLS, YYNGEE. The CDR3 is CASSGEDNYGYTF. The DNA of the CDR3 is TGTGCCAGCAGCGGAGAGGACAACTATGGCTACACCTTC.

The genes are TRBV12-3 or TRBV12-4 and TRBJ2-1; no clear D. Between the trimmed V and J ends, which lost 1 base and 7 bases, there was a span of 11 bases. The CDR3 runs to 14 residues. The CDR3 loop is CASSLEIRRNEQFF. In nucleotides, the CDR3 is TGTGCCAGCAGTTTAGAGATACGTCGAAATGAGCAGTTCTTC.

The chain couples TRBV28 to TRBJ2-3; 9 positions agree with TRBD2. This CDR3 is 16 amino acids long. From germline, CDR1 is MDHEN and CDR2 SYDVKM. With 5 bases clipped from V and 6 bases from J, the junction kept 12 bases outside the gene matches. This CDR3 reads CASSPPGLAKGDTQYF. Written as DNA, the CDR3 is TGTGCCAGCAGTCCCCCGGGACTAGCTAAAGGGGATACGCAGTATTTT. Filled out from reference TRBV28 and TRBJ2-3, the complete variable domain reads DVKVTQSSRYLVKRTGEKVFLECVQDMDHENMFWYRQDPGLGLRLIYFSYDVKMKEKGDIPEGYSVSREKKERFSLILESASTNQTSMYLCASSPPGLAKGDTQYFGPGTRLTVL.

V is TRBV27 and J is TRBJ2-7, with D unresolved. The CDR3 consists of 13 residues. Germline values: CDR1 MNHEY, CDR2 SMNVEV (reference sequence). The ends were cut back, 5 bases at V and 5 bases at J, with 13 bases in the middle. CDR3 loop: CASSAELLDEQYF. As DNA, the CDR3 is TGTGCCAGCAGTGCCGAGCTTCTGGACGAGCAGTACTTC.

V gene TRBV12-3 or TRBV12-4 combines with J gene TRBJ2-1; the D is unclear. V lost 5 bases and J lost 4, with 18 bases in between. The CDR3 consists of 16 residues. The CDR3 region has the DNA TGTGCCAGCAGTCATCTAGGTATAAGCGTGTACAATGAGCAGTTCTTC. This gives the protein CASSHLGISVYNEQFF.

CDR3 sequence (DNA): TGTGCCACAAAGCCCGCAGGAGGTTGGGAGACCCAGTACTTC. Translating gives CATKPAGGWETQYF. The chain has TRBV11-2 and TRBJ2-5, with D perhaps matching TRBD2 (5 bases). Germline assignment: CDR1 SGHAT and CDR2 FQNNGV. V was shortened by 10 bases and J by 5 bases, with 20 bases between the two germline ends. The CDR3 is 14 residues long.

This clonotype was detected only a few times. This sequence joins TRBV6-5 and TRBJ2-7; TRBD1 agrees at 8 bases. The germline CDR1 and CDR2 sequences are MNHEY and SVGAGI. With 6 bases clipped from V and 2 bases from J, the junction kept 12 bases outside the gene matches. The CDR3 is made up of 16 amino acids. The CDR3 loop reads CASSPSPTGATYEQYF. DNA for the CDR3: TGTGCCAGCAGCCCATCCCCGACAGGGGCGACCTACGAGCAGTACTTC.

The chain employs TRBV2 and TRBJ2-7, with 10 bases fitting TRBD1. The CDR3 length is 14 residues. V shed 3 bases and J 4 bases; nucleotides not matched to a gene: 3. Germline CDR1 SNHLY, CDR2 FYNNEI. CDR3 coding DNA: TGTGCCAGCAGTGAGTGGGACAGGGGATACGAGCAGTACTTC. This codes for CASSEWDRGYEQYF.

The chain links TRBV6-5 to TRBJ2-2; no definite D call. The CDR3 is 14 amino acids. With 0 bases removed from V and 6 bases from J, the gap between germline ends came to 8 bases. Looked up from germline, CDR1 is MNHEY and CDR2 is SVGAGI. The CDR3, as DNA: TGTGCCAGCAGTTACTCGAGCTCACCCGGGGAGCTGTTTTTT. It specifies CASSYSSSPGELFF.

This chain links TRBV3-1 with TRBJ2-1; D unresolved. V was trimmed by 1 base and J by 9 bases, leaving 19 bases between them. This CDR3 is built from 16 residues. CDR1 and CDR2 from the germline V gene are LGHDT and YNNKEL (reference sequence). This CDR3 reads CASSQAHPALGGEQFF. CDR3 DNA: TGTGCCAGCAGCCAAGCTCACCCCGCGTTAGGTGGTGAGCAGTTCTTC.

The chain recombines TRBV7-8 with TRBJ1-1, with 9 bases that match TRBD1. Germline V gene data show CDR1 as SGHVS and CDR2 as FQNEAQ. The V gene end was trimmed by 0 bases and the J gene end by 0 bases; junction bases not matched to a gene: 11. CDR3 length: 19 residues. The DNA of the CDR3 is TGTGCCAGCAGCTTAGCTCGATCGGACAGGGGCATTTTGAACACTGAAGCTTTCTTT. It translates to CASSLARSDRGILNTEAFF.